Listed below are T cell receptor beta chains from one sample, sequenced in a study of a mutant IDH1 vaccine in newly diagnosed glioma. Their recognized antigens are unknown. Assay used: immunoSEQ multiplex PCR; TCRdb lists only in-frame clones, some missing. This sample has about 48,000 clones; more than 60% occur once, and the top ten carry 5.5% to 8.5%. The material was PBMCs, obtained from a glioma patient whose treatment included an IDH1 peptide vaccine. The receptor set was obtained from a man aged 35-49 years with glioma. CDR3s include the opening cysteine and the closing phenylalanine or tryptophan. D genes are given only for firm matches. The size of a clone is reported for some rows only, either as once, few or many, or as a class for expanded clones.

TRBJ2-1,NA,NA,TRBV30,TGTGCCTGGAGCCCTGGTGGCCATGAGCAGTTCTTC,CAWSPGGHEQFF
TRBJ1-2,TRBD1,NA,TRBV6-5,TGTGCCAGCAGTCCACAGGGGACTAACTATGGCTACACCTTC,CASSPQGTNYGYTF
TRBJ2-7,NA,NA,TRBV5-1,TGCGCCAGCAGCCCGCCCGGGGGCACCTACGAGCAGTACTTC,CASSPPGGTYEQYF
TRBJ1-2,NA,NA,TRBV6-6,TGTGCCAGCAGTTACAGGGCGGATGGCTACACCTTC,CASSYRADGYTF
TRBJ1-5,TRBD1,NA,TRBV7-2,TGTGCCAGCAGCTTAGGACAGGGATCAAAGCAGCCCCAGCATTTT,CASSLGQGSKQPQHF
TRBJ1-4,TRBD1,NA,TRBV5-1,TGCGCCAGCAGCTTGTGGTCAGGGGGAATTGAAAAACTGTTTTTT,CASSLWSGGIEKLFF
TRBJ2-3,NA,NA,TRBV7-2,TGTGCCAGCAGCCGCTTGGCGACAGATACGCAGTATTTT,CASSRLATDTQYF
TRBJ2-5,NA,NA,TRBV14,TGTGCCAGCAGCCGTTACGGACAGCTGGAAGAGACCCAGTACTTC,CASSRYGQLEETQYF
TRBJ1-5,TRBD1,NA,TRBV4-1,TGCGCCAGCAGCCAGGGAAGACAGGGAGTTCAGCCCCAGCATTTT,CASSQGRQGVQPQHF
TRBJ2-1,TRBD2,NA,TRBV5-1,TGCGCCAGCAGCTTCGGACTAGCGGGGGGGAATGAGCAGTTCTTC,CASSFGLAGGNEQFF
TRBJ1-5,NA,NA,TRBV6-5,TGTGCCAGCAGTTACGCAAGGGGGAATCAGCCCCAGCATTTT,CASSYARGNQPQHF
TRBJ2-3,NA,NA,TRBV7-9,TGTGCCAGCAGTCCACCGGGGGTGAGCACAGATACGCAGTATTTT,CASSPPGVSTDTQYF
TRBJ2-7,NA,NA,TRBV6-5,TGTGCCAGCAGTTACTCCGGAGGTTTGTCCTACGAGCAGTACTTC,CASSYSGGLSYEQYF
TRBJ1-2,NA,NA,TRBV7-2,TGTGCCAGCACCTTGAAAACCGGGGGGGTCGATGGCTACACCTTC,CASTLKTGGVDGYTF
TRBJ1-5,NA,NA,TRBV30,TGTGCCTGGAGTAGGGGCAGCAATCAGCCCCAGCATTTT,CAWSRGSNQPQHF
TRBJ2-7,NA,NA,TRBV29-1,TGCAGCGTTGAAGAGACAGGATTTGGATCGAGCGAGCAGTACTTC,CSVEETGFGSSEQYF
TRBJ1-6,NA,NA,TRBV6-5,TGTGCCAGCAGTTACAGCGGAACCTTTAATTCACCCCTCCACTTT,CASSYSGTFNSPLHF
TRBJ1-1,NA,NA,TRBV20-1,TGCAGTGCTAGAGCCGGGGACTTT,CSARAGDF
TRBJ1-1,NA,NA,TRBV4-2,TGTGCCAGCAGCCAAGATGTGGGTTTCACTGAAGCTTTCTTT,CASSQDVGFTEAFF
TRBJ2-5,NA,once,TRBV6-6,TGTGCCAGCAGCCTCCAAGAGACCCAGTACTTC,CASSLQETQYF
TRBJ2-3,TRBD1,few,TRBV19,TGTGCCACCAGTCGCCGACAGGGGTCGGATACGCAGTATTTT,CATSRRQGSDTQYF
TRBJ2-7,NA,NA,TRBV2,TGTGCCAGCAGGGGTATCGGACTCTCCTACGAGCAGTACTTC,CASRGIGLSYEQYF
TRBJ1-1,TRBD1,few,TRBV18,TGTGCCAGCTCACACGGACAGGGGACCCGAGCCCCTGAAGCTTTCTTT,CASSHGQGTRAPEAFF
TRBJ1-4,NA,NA,TRBV4-1,TGCGCCAGCAGCCCGGATTTCGAAAAACTGTTTTTT,CASSPDFEKLFF
TRBJ1-4,NA,NA,TRBV25-1,TGTGCCAGCAGTGGGAGACAGGTGATAAATGAAAAACTGTTTTTT,CASSGRQVINEKLFF
TRBJ1-3,NA,NA,TRBV9,TGTGCCAGCAGCGACATCCGGGAGGAGGGGTATGGAAACACCATATATTTT,CASSDIREEGYGNTIYF
TRBJ1-5,TRBD1,NA,TRBV27,TGTGCCAGCAGTCCGGGGACAGGCCTTAGCAATCAGCCCCAGCATTTT,CASSPGTGLSNQPQHF
TRBJ1-2,NA,few,TRBV7-2,TGTGCCAGCAGCCCCAACGGCTATGGCTACACCTTC,CASSPNGYGYTF
TRBJ1-5,TRBD1,medium-sized,TRBV19,TGTGCCAGTAGTATAGGGACAGGGGGCCCTCAGCCCCAGCATTTT,CASSIGTGGPQPQHF
TRBJ1-2,TRBD1,few,TRBV2,TGTGCCAGCAGTAAACAGGGACAGGCTAACTATGGCTACACCTTC,CASSKQGQANYGYTF
TRBJ2-7,TRBD2,NA,TRBV4-1,TGCGCCAGCAGCCAAACTCTAGCGGGGGGGACCCTTACCTACGAGCAGTACTTC,CASSQTLAGGTLTYEQYF